Listed below are T cell receptor beta chains from one sample, sequenced in a study of identical twins. One entry per CDR3 protein results from TCRdb running MiXCR on the 5' RACE reads. The sample lists around 1.7 million distinct CDR3 sequences, around a third seen once, with more than 0.25% in the top ten. What was sequenced was cord blood. These receptors came from a newborn girl in good health. Each CDR3 is given with its conserved first and last residue. Each record gives: CDR3 DNA, CDR3 protein, J gene, V gene, D gene, clone size. A D gene is named only where the DNA matches it firmly. Some rows mark clone size as missing; the rest say once, few, many or name a class of expanded clone.

TGCAGTCAAGGGGGGAGGCCCGAGCAGTACTTC | CSQGGRPEQYF | TRBJ2-7 | TRBV20-1 | . | .
TGTGCCACCTCAGGGTCCTCTGGGGCCAACGTCCTGACTTTC | CATSGSSGANVLTF | TRBJ2-6 | TRBV3-1 | . | many
TGTGCCAGCAGCGAGGGACATCTTGGGGTTTTGGAGACCCAGTACTTC | CASSEGHLGVLETQYF | TRBJ2-5 | TRBV5-5 | . | few
TGTGCCAGCAGTGTTGACAGAACCTACGAGCAGTACTTC | CASSVDRTYEQYF | TRBJ2-7 | TRBV2 | . | .
TGTGCCAGCAGCTTAAGCTCCTATAATTCACCCCCCCACTTT | CASSLSSYNSPPHF | TRBJ1-6 | TRBV7-9 | . | few
TGCAGTGCTCCCGAACGGGGGAGGGATACGCAGTATTTT | CSAPERGRDTQYF | TRBJ2-3 | TRBV20-1 | . | .
TGTGCCAGCAGTGACCTTCACACAGATACGCAGTATTTT | CASSDLHTDTQYF | TRBJ2-3 | TRBV2 | . | few
TGTGCCAGCAGCCGGGACAGGGGGCTTCGTAACTATGGCTACACCTTC | CASSRDRGLRNYGYTF | TRBJ1-2 | TRBV3-1 | TRBD1 | .
TGCAGCGTCACACGGGACAGGGGTCCAGATACGCAGTATTTT | CSVTRDRGPDTQYF | TRBJ2-3 | TRBV29-1 | TRBD1 | many
TGTGCCAGCAGCTCTCCTGGGTCGGGCACAGATACGCAGTATTTT | CASSSPGSGTDTQYF | TRBJ2-3 | TRBV7-9 | . | few
TGTGCCAGCAGCTTAGGTCCGGGGAGCTATGGCTACATCTTC | CASSLGPGSYGYIF | TRBJ1-2 | TRBV7-9 | . | .
TGTGCCAGCGCATCTTCAGGGGTGGGGAAAAATGAGCAGTTCTTC | CASASSGVGKNEQFF | TRBJ2-1 | TRBV28 | . | few
TGTGCCAGCAGTTACTCGTCGGTAGCGGGACTCCTCGGAGATACGCAGTATTTT | CASSYSSVAGLLGDTQYF | TRBJ2-3 | TRBV6-2/TRBV6-3 | TRBD2 | few
TGTGCCAGCAGCTTACGGTCTAGGGATGAGCAGTTCTTC | CASSLRSRDEQFF | TRBJ2-1 | TRBV11-3 | . | few
TGCAGTGCTAGAGGTTTTATGAGGAGCACAGATACGCAGTATTTT | CSARGFMRSTDTQYF | TRBJ2-3 | TRBV20-1 | . | .
TGTGCCAGCAGTTTGGGACAGGGCCACCGAGGGGAAAAACTGTTTTTT | CASSLGQGHRGEKLFF | TRBJ1-4 | TRBV27 | TRBD1 | .
TGTGCCAGCACCTTGGACAGGGTAACAGATACGCAGTATTTT | CASTLDRVTDTQYF | TRBJ2-3 | TRBV28 | TRBD1 | few
TGTGCCAGCAGCTTAAAGGACCGTCGGGAGCAGTACTTC | CASSLKDRREQYF | TRBJ2-7 | TRBV7-9 | . | .
TGTGCCAGCACCCGGATCCTCCTTATAGGCTACACCTTC | CASTRILLIGYTF | TRBJ1-2 | TRBV6-1 | . | many
TGCGCCAGCAGCTCAAGCAGGGGGCGATCCTACGAGCAGTACTTC | CASSSSRGRSYEQYF | TRBJ2-7 | TRBV5-1 | TRBD1 | few
TGTGCCAGCAGCCAAGCAGCGCCAAATGTTAACTATGGCTACACCTTC | CASSQAAPNVNYGYTF | TRBJ1-2 | TRBV16 | . | few
TGTGCCAGCAGGAAACATTTCAGGGTTGATGAAAAACTGTTTTTT | CASRKHFRVDEKLFF | TRBJ1-4 | TRBV27 | . | many
TGCGCCAGCAGCTTGGTGGGGACGACCTCTGGGGCCAACGTCCTGACTTTC | CASSLVGTTSGANVLTF | TRBJ2-6 | TRBV5-1 | . | .
TGCAGTGCTGGAGTTCCGAACAGGGGTTCACCCCTCCACTTT | CSAGVPNRGSPLHF | TRBJ1-6 | TRBV20-1 | TRBD1 | few
TGTGCCAGCAGTTTCATCCTACAGCCCCAGCATTTT | CASSFILQPQHF | TRBJ1-5 | TRBV12-3/TRBV12-4 | . | .
TGTGCCAGCAGTTTAGCGGGACTCTACAATGAGCAGTACTTC | CASSLAGLYNEQYF | TRBJ2-7 | TRBV27 | . | .
TGTGCCAACAGACACTACGATCAGGGGCCCTACGAGCAGTACTTC | CANRHYDQGPYEQYF | TRBJ2-7 | TRBV27 | . | .
TGTGCCTGGACCCGAAACAGGGGGCAGGTCTACGAGCAGTACTTC | CAWTRNRGQVYEQYF | TRBJ2-7 | TRBV30 | TRBD1 | .
TGCGCCAGCAGCCCTCCTTCGGGGCCGGAAGATACGCAGTATTTT | CASSPPSGPEDTQYF | TRBJ2-3 | TRBV5-1 | . | once
TGTGCCAGCAGCAGAGTTACCCCCATATCCTACGCTAATGAAAAACTGTTTTTT | CASSRVTPISYANEKLFF | TRBJ1-4 | TRBV6-1 | . | .